One sample yielded the 8 T cell receptor beta chains listed below, sequenced in a study of blood T cell repertoires in COVID-19. The table came from immunoSEQ multiplex PCR; TCRdb's copy has only in-frame clones and leaves some out. Found here are about 190,000 clones, less than 85% of them singletons; the top ten hold 9.5% to 15%. Sequencing was done on a sample of peripheral blood. All receptors come from a woman aged 45-65 years with acute or convalescent COVID-19.

The J gene is TRBJ1-2, the V gene TRBV6-1; D perhaps matches TRBD1 (5 bases). The CDR3 is 13 amino acids. Between the trimmed V and J ends, which lost 9 bases and 4 bases, there was a span of 15 bases. Germline assignment: CDR1 MNHNS and CDR2 SASEGT. The DNA of the CDR3 is TGTGCCAGTTCCCCAGGGATCGGCTATGGCTACACCTTC. Protein: CASSPGIGYGYTF.

The chain carries TRBV11-2 and TRBJ2-5, with D perhaps matching TRBD1 (5 bases). The V gene lost 5 bases and the J gene lost 2 bases, with 12 bases spanning the gap. The V gene's germline CDR1 is SGHAT and CDR2 FQNNGV. CDR3 length: 14 amino acids. In DNA, the CDR3 is TGTGCCAGCAGCACAAGGACACAGCAAGAGACCCAGTACTTC. This codes for CASSTRTQQETQYF.

The rearrangement joins TRBV24-1 to TRBJ1-2; 12 bases line up with TRBD1. The CDR3 runs to 15 residues. With 4 bases clipped from V and 9 bases from J, the junction kept 8 bases outside the gene matches. Germline V gene sequence: CDR1 KGHDR, CDR2 SFDVKD. The CDR3 sequence: CATSDTGQGAIRYTF. DNA for the CDR3: TGTGCCACCAGTGACACGGGACAGGGGGCAATCCGCTACACCTTC.

The V gene is TRBV28, the J gene TRBJ1-4; D unclear. Per germline, CDR1 MDHEN and CDR2 SYDVKM. The CDR3 is made up of 15 amino acids. V lost 3 bases and J 7 bases, leaving 15 bases between the germline ends. The DNA of the CDR3 is TGTGCCAGCAGTTTGGGGAGGGTGGTCGGTGAAAAACTGTTTTTT. The encoded protein is CASSLGRVVGEKLFF.

The CDR3, as DNA: TGTGCCAGCAGCCCCTTCTATGACAGCAATGAAAAACTGTTTTTT. It yields the protein CASSPFYDSNEKLFF. This rearrangement joins TRBV7-2 to TRBJ1-4; a weak D match, TRBD1 (5 bases). CDR1 is SGHTA, CDR2 FQGNSA, per germline. Trimming pared 5 bases from V and 5 bases from J, leaving 15 bases between. The CDR3 covers 15 residues.

The V call is TRBV7-2, the J call TRBJ2-2; D is uncertain. From germline, CDR1 is SGHTA and CDR2 FQGNSA. The V end was cut by 0 bases, the J end by 8 bases, with 4 bases between. The CDR3 has 12 amino acids. The CDR3 DNA is TGTGCCAGCAGCTTAGCGGCTGGGGAGCTGTTTTTT. Encoded protein: CASSLAAGELFF. Based on the CDR3 plus reference TRBV7-2 and TRBJ2-2, the full variable domain is GAGVSQSPSNKVTEKGKDVELRCDPISGHTALYWYRQSLGQGLEFLIYFQGNSAPDKSGLPSDRFSAERTGGSVSTLTIQRTQQEDSAVYLCASSLAAGELFFGEGSRLTVL.

The chain carries TRBV15 and TRBJ1-5, with no clear D. The germline V gene encodes CDR1 LNHNV and CDR2 YYDKDF (reference sequence). CDR3 length: 16 residues. The V end lost 0 bases, the J end lost 3 bases, and 12 bases lay between the germline ends. The chain's CDR3 is CATSRDYIGDNQPQHF. DNA for the CDR3: TGTGCCACCAGCAGAGATTATATCGGGGACAATCAGCCCCAGCATTTT. Complete variable domain (other parts from reference TRBV15 and TRBJ1-5): DAMVIQNPRYQVTQFGKPVTLSCSQTLNHNVMYWYQQKSSQAPKLLFHYYDKDFNNEADTPDNFQSRRPNTSFCFLDIRSPGLGDTAMYLCATSRDYIGDNQPQHFGDGTRLSIL.

This CDR3 is CASDRGTGANSNQPQHF. The CDR3 bases are TGTGCCAGTGACAGGGGAACAGGGGCAAATAGCAATCAGCCCCAGCATTTT. The chain links TRBV19 to TRBJ1-5; 8 bases fit TRBD1. V was clipped by 8 bases and J by 0 bases; unmatched bases: 12. This CDR3 region has 17 residues. CDR1 is LNHDA and CDR2 is SQIVND in the germline V gene (reference sequence).